This entry describes one TCR beta chain. Per the original methods: Counts of nucleated cells, estimated from reference gene primer amplification, were obtained. Only in-frame clones appear in the TCRdb table, and some are missing; sequencing was by immunoSEQ multiplex PCR. The V and J calls and the clone size are those of that table, but D and trimming were determined from the DNA. The sample lists about 52,000 clones; roughly 90% were seen once. This entry comes from a study of blood T cell repertoires in COVID-19. About the study: The United States, Italy and Spain were the sources of the acute and convalescent COVID-19 samples. PBMCs, B-cell-depleted T cells, or T cells provided the cDNA or gDNA that made up the material.

Germline values: CDR1 LGHNA, CDR2 YSLEER. Deletions cut 0 bases from V and 10 bases from J, with 16 bases between. This CDR3 region has 15 residues. Sequencing used peripheral blood. The gene calls are TRBV4-3 and TRBJ2-1; tentative D call: TRBD2 (6 bases). The sequence derives from a human donor with active COVID-19. The donor label of this sample is uncertain. CDR3 in amino acids: CASSQDYSGHGEQFF. The DNA of the CDR3 is TGCGCCAGCAGCCAAGACTATAGCGGACACGGCGAGCAGTTCTTC.